The T cell receptor (beta chain) described here comes from a study of read filtering for tumor transcriptome and immune sequencing. The library was built from roughly 400 ng RNA with molecular barcoded adaptors for alpha/delta and beta/gamma chains. TCRdb recomputed calls from the reads with MiXCR, one row per CDR3 protein. Of more than 70,000 distinct CDR3 sequences in the sample, 20% to 25% are singletons; the top ten hold roughly 10%. This CDR3 comprises 15 residues. CDR1 SGHVS and CDR2 FNYEAQ come from the germline V gene. With V trimmed by 4 bases and J by 1 base, 3 bases remained unmatched. At least ten counts were recorded for this clonotype.

This receptor was taken from a donor over 35 with multiple myeloma. The chain combines TRBV7-6 with TRBJ1-1; the match to TRBD1 covers 10 bases. The sequenced sample was a population of CD138-negative cells sorted from bone marrow. CDR3 amino acids: CASSSRTGGNTEAFF. Written as DNA, the CDR3 is TGTGCCAGCAGCTCCCGGACAGGGGGGAACACTGAAGCTTTCTTT.